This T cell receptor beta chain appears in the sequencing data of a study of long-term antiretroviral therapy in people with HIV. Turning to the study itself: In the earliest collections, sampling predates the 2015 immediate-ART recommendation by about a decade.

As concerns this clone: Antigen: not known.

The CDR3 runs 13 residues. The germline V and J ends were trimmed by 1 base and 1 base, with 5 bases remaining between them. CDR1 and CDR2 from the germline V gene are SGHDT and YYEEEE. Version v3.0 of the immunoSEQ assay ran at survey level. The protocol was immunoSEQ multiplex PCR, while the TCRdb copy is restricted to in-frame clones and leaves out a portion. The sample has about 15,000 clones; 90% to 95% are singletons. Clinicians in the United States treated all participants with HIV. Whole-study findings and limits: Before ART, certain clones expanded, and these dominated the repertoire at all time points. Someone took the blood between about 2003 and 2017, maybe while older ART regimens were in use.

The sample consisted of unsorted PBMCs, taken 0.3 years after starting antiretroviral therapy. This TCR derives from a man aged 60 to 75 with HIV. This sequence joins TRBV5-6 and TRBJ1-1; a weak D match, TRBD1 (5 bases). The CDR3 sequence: CASSLRGNTEAFF. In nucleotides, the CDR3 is TGTGCCAGCAGCTTGAGGGGGAACACTGAAGCTTTCTTT.